This T cell receptor (beta chain) originates from a study of T-cell memory formation after mild COVID-19. Study-level results: CD4+ clones that contracted lay mainly in CM and EM; CD8+ ones lay in EMRA. Pre-infection memory contained some responding clones, which suggested that cross-reactive memory had joined. Clones that contracted from day 15 to 85 had balanced CD4/CD8; later expanders were CD4+ biased.

TCRdb fed the 5' RACE reads into MiXCR, producing one record per CDR3 protein. The top ten hold 13% to 15% of the sample, which has roughly 150,000 distinct CDR3 sequences, more than 14% seen once. About this clonotype itself: The antigen is not known.

Per the germline V gene, CDR1 is SGHVS and CDR2 is FQNEAQ. The CDR3 runs 11 residues. V dropped 8 bases and J dropped 2 bases, with 7 bases sitting between them. V and J are TRBV7-8 and TRBJ2-7; D gene uncertain. The TCR originated in an adult woman who had mild COVID-19 (a few samples of this study predate the infection). Cell type and time point are not known. Sequenced material: PBMCs or a T cell subset sorted from them (not recorded which). The DNA for the CDR3 is TGTGCCAGCGCGAGCGCCTACGAGCAGTACTTC. Translating it yields CASASAYEQYF.